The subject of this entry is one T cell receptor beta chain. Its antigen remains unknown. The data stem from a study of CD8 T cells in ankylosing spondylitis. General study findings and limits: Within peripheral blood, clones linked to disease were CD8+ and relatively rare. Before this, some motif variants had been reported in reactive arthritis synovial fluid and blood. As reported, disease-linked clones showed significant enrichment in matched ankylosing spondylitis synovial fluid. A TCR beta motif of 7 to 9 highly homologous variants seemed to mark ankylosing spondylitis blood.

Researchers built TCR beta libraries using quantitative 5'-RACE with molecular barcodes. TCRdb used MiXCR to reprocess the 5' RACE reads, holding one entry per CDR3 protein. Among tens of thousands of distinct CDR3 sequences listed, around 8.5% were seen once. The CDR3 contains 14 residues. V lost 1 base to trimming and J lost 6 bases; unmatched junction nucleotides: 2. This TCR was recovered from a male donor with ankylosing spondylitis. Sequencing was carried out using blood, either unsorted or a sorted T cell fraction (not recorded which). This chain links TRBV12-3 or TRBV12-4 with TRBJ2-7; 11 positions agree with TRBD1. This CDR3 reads CASSLGTGGSEQYF. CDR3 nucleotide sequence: TGTGCCAGCAGTTTAGGGACAGGGGGCTCCGAGCAGTACTTC.